Listed below are T cell receptor beta chains from one sample, sequenced in a study of blood T cell repertoires in COVID-19. This table comes from immunoSEQ multiplex PCR, and its TCRdb copy is limited to in-frame clones, with some not included. The sample records around 400,000 clones, about 87% being singletons. The specimen sequenced was peripheral blood. The receptor set was obtained from a woman aged 55-69 years with COVID-19, enrolled during active disease. Each CDR3 is given without its conserved first and last residue.

J,V,CDR3
TRBJ2-2,TRBV5-5,ASSIQGTGELF
TRBJ2-1,TRBV4-2,ASLSTSGGAGEQF
TRBJ1-2,TRBV19,ASTGTQPYGYT
TRBJ1-1,TRBV12-3/TRBV12-4,ASSPRGFEAF
TRBJ1-2,TRBV3-1/TRBV3-2,ASSQRDRVAGYT
TRBJ2-2,TRBV18,ASSPRNVLGGGELF
TRBJ1-3,TRBV5-1,ASSPQGSAGNTIY
TRBJ2-5,TRBV9,ASSPRGEASGTQY
TRBJ2-1,TRBV7-2,ASSPPSGGGNEQF
TRBJ2-1,TRBV10-2,ASSVLATSSEQF
TRBJ2-1,TRBV3-1/TRBV3-2,ASSYPGGGINEQF
TRBJ2-2,TRBV24-1,ATSDLYWGQGQAGELF
TRBJ1-2,TRBV19,ASSIRDRNNYGYT
TRBJ2-5,TRBV3-1/TRBV3-2,ASSHVAGETQY
TRBJ1-4,TRBV25-1,ASSTGHKATNEKLF